Sequencing of this T cell receptor beta chain was carried out in a study of beta chain features in type 1 diabetes. Each of the CD4+ naive, central memory, regulatory and stem cell-like memory populations was sorted via CD45RO/CCR7/CD25/CD127/CD95/CD27. This CDR3 spans 14 amino acids. CDR1 is ENHRY and CDR2 is SYGVKD in the germline V gene. With 0 bases removed from V and 7 bases from J, the gap between germline ends came to 10 bases. The isolated RNA, all of it, was reverse transcribed, so expressed TCRB transcripts were what got sequenced. Generated by immunoSEQ multiplex PCR, the TCRdb table keeps only in-frame clones and is missing some. The sample holds about 250,000 clones, approximately 10% seen once. In the case of this clone: Antigen: not known.

Study findings and constraints: Cells carrying high TCR expression could end up over-represented when cDNA is sequenced. Any HLA effect on TCRB rearrangement was left unresolved by small sub-analyses. Type 1 diabetes patients had TCRB CDR3s that were shorter (moderately but significantly so) in all four CD4+ subsets.

The V and J genes are TRBV10-3 and TRBJ2-1; possibly TRBD2 for D (5 bases). Sequencing was carried out using naive CD4+ T cells from blood. The TCR originated in a man aged 25-45 years with type 1 diabetes. The CDR3 loop is CAISESPSLNEQFF. Written as DNA, the CDR3 is TGTGCCATCAGTGAGTCTCCTAGCTTGAATGAGCAGTTCTTC.